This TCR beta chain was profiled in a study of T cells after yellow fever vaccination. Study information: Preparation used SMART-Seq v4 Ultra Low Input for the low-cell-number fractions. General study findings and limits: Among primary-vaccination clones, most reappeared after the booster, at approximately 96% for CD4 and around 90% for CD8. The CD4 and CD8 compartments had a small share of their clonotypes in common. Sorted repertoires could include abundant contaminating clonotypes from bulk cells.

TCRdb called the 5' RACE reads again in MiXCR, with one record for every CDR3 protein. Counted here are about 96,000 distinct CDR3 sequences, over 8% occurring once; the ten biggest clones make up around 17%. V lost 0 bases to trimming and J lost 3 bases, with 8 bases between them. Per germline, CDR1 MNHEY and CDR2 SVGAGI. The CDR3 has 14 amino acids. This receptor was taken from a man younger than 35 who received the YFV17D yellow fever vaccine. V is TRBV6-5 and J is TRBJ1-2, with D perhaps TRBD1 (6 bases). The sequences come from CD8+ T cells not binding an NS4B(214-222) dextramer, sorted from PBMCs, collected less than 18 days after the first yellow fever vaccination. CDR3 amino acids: CASSYSEGDYGYTF. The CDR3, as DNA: TGTGCCAGCAGTTACTCGGAGGGGGACTATGGCTACACCTTC.